The 17 T cell receptor beta chains below come from one sample, sequenced in a study of Ad26.COV2.S vaccination and SARS-CoV-2 variants. Sequenced by immunoSEQ multiplex PCR; TCRdb stores in-frame clones only, minus some. The data show over 300,000 clones, about four fifths seen once. Treatment specified: roughly 19 received Ad26.COV2.S at low or high dose, single or two shots; 5 received placebo; per-sample allocation not given. Samples were taken on day 63 after the first vaccine or placebo injection. The sequencing here drew on peripheral blood, taken in a trial of Ad26.COV2.S vaccine versus placebo. These receptors were collected from a person aged 18-60 years who received the Ad26.COV2.S COVID-19 vaccine or a placebo.

V and J are TRBV6-5 and TRBJ2-3; a possible D gene is TRBD1 (6 bases). Per the germline V gene, CDR1 is MNHEY and CDR2 is SVGAGI. CDR3 length equals 13 residues. V gave up 8 bases and J gave up 4 bases, with 13 bases separating them. The CDR3 DNA reads as TGTGCCAGCTATTTCCCAGGGGCAGATACGCAGTATTTT. Protein product: CASYFPGADTQYF.

The chain is built from TRBV6-5 and TRBJ2-3; 11 nucleotides agree with TRBD2. This CDR3 is 15 amino acids long. The V segment lost 8 bases and the J segment 0 bases; nucleotides outside the gene matches: 4. Germline lookup yields CDR1 MNHEY and CDR2 SVGAGI. The CDR3 region has the DNA TGTGCCAGCGGGACTAGCGGACTAAGCACAGATACGCAGTATTTT. It is translated as CASGTSGLSTDTQYF.

J is TRBJ1-4 and V is TRBV18; 9 bases are shared with TRBD1. Germline CDR1 KGHSH, CDR2 LQKENI. The CDR3 extends over 15 amino acids. Trimming took 4 bases from V and 8 from J; bases not matched to a gene: 8. The CDR3 DNA sequence: TGTGCCAGCTCACGGGGACAGGGCTGGGAGGAAAAACTGTTTTTT. Amino acid sequence: CASSRGQGWEEKLFF.

The chain couples TRBV11-2 to TRBJ2-7; 8 nucleotides align to TRBD2. The V and J ends lost 3 bases and 3 bases, in that order; junction bases with no gene match: 4. Germline V gives CDR1 SGHAT, CDR2 FQNNGV. The CDR3 spans 14 residues. In DNA, the CDR3 is TGTGCCAGCAGCTTCACGGGGGGGCGCTACGAGCAGTACTTC. As protein: CASSFTGGRYEQYF.

V gene TRBV7-9 combines with J gene TRBJ2-4, with D maybe TRBD1 (6 bases). CDR1 SEHNR and CDR2 FQNEAQ come from the germline V gene (reference sequence). The CDR3 covers 17 residues. The V and J ends lost 5 bases and 3 bases respectively, with 20 bases between them. The CDR3 is CASSTRQVAVLKNIQYF. The CDR3 nucleotides read TGTGCCAGCAGCACGCGACAGGTTGCCGTCCTCAAAAACATTCAGTACTTC.

CDR3 sequence (DNA): TGTGCCAGCAGTTACGTCAGTCCGAGGGCCAGCGGGGCTACTCCCTACAATGAGCAGTTCTTC. It specifies CASSYVSPRASGATPYNEQFF. V is TRBV6-2 or TRBV6-3 and J is TRBJ2-1, with 7 bases fitting TRBD2. The CDR3 has 21 amino acids. Losses at the gene ends were 2 bases for V and 2 bases for J; bases not matched to a gene: 21. In germline, CDR1 is MNHEY, CDR2 SVGEGT.

V is TRBV7-9 and J is TRBJ2-3, with 9 bases lining up with TRBD2. The CDR3 spans 15 residues. Per the germline V gene, CDR1 is SEHNR and CDR2 is FQNEAQ (reference sequence). The J segment lost 6 bases and the V segment lost 4 bases, leaving 8 bases of the junction unmatched. This CDR3 reads CASSSRGGAGDTQYF. Written as DNA, the CDR3 is TGTGCCAGCAGCTCTCGCGGGGGGGCCGGGGATACGCAGTATTTT. The variable domain in full, with the rest retrieved from reference TRBV7-9 and TRBJ2-3, is DTGVSQNPRHKITKRGQNVTFRCDPISEHNRLYWYRQTLGQGPEFLTYFQNEAQLEKSRLLSDRFSAERPKGSFSTLEIQRTEQGDSAMYLCASSSRGGAGDTQYFGPGTRLTVL.

The V call is TRBV7-9, the J call TRBJ2-2; TRBD2 agrees at 9 bases. The CDR3 spans 17 residues. Trimming at V came to 4 bases and at J to 0 bases, leaving 6 bases not matched to a gene. Germline V lookup: CDR1 SEHNR, CDR2 FQNEAQ (reference sequence). CDR3 coding DNA: TGTGCCAGCAGCTCTCCCTCTAGCGGGGCGAACACCGGGGAGCTGTTTTTT. Translating gives CASSSPSSGANTGELFF.

This clone came up once. Within the sample, other DNA sequences also encode this same CDR3. The chain employs TRBV15 and TRBJ2-2, with D perhaps TRBD1 (5 bases). The CDR3 length is 17 residues. V dropped 3 bases and J dropped 4 bases, with 18 bases sitting between them. CDR1 is LNHNV, CDR2 YYDKDF, per germline (reference sequence). The CDR3 spells CATSSPWKGKGTGELFF. The CDR3 DNA reads TGTGCCACCAGCAGTCCCTGGAAGGGGAAGGGCACCGGGGAGCTGTTTTTT.

The gene calls are TRBV27 and TRBJ2-7, with D possibly being TRBD1 (6 bases). Trimming pared 8 bases from V and 0 bases from J, leaving 11 bases between. Per germline, CDR1 MNHEY and CDR2 SMNVEV (reference sequence). The CDR3 extends over 13 amino acids. CDR3 loop: CASSGHISYEQYF. CDR3 bases: TGTGCCAGCTCGGGACACATCTCCTACGAGCAGTACTTC.

The chain carries TRBV12-3 or TRBV12-4 and TRBJ1-2; 8 bases map to TRBD1. The CDR3 runs 13 residues. The trim removed 4 bases at V and 13 bases at J, leaving 11 bases unmatched. The CDR3 reads CASSYRDRGSATF. Here the CDR3 DNA reads TGTGCCAGCAGTTACCGCGACAGGGGTTCGGCCACCTTC.

In DNA form, the CDR3 reads TGTGCCAGCTCACCACCGGGAATAGGGACCGGGGAGCTGTTTTTT. The encoded protein is CASSPPGIGTGELFF. This chain connects TRBV18 to TRBJ2-2; no clear D gene. This CDR3 has 15 amino acids. Trimming left V 0 bases short and J 5 bases short, with 10 bases between. CDR1 and CDR2 from the germline V gene are KGHSH and LQKENI.

V and J are TRBV19 and TRBJ2-5; D is ambiguous. The V gene's germline CDR1 is LNHDA and CDR2 SQIVND (reference sequence). The CDR3 spans 16 residues. Deletions cut 2 bases from V and 1 base from J, with 14 bases between. The CDR3 DNA is TGTGCCAGTAGTATACGGACCAGAGAGATCCAAGAGACCCAGTACTTC. This gives the protein CASSIRTREIQETQYF.

This chain connects TRBV4-1 to TRBJ2-7; possibly TRBD2 for D (6 bases). In germline, CDR1 is MGHRA, CDR2 YSYEKL. V shed 0 bases and J shed 2 bases, with 8 bases lying between them. The CDR3 runs 14 residues. DNA for the CDR3: TGCGCCAGCAGCCAAGAGGGACTTCCCTACGAGCAGTACTTC. Protein sequence: CASSQEGLPYEQYF.

The chain recombines TRBV10-1 with TRBJ1-6; D might be TRBD1 (5 bases). The CDR3 contains 15 residues. Trimming cost V 3 bases and J 6 bases, with 12 bases left between them. Germline V gene lookup returns CDR1 WNHNN and CDR2 SYGVQD (reference sequence). The CDR3 nucleotides are TGCGCCAGCAGTGACCCGGGACGGACTAATTCACCCCTCCACTTT. Its protein product is CASSDPGRTNSPLHF.

The CDR3 region has the DNA TGCGCCAGCAGCCAAGTAAGCCAGCTTGAATCACCCCTCCACTTT. It specifies CASSQVSQLESPLHF. This chain links TRBV4-1 with TRBJ1-6; no firm D call. This CDR3 comprises 15 residues. The ends were cut back, 1 base at V and 10 bases at J, with 14 bases in the middle. Per the germline V gene, CDR1 is MGHRA and CDR2 is YSYEKL.

The chain couples TRBV29-1 to TRBJ2-3; no clear D gene. Trimming removed 4 bases at V and 3 bases at J, with 14 bases between. The CDR3 spans 14 residues. Germline CDR1 reads SQVTM; CDR2 reads ANQGSEA. The CDR3 coding sequence is TGCAGCGTTGTGGCTCGGGTGGGTACAGATACGCAGTATTTT. Translation gives CSVVARVGTDTQYF.